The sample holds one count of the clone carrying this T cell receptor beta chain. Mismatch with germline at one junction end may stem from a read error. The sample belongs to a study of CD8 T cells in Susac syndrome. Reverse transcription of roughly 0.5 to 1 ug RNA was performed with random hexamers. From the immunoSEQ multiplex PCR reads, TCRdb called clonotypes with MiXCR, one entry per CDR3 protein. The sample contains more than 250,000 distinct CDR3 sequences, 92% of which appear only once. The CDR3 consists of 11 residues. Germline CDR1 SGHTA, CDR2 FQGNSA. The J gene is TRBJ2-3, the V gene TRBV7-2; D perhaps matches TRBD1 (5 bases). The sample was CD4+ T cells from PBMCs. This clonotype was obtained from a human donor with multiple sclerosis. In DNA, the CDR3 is TGTGCCAGCAGAGCCGAGATCAGGGTGGATTTT. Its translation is CASRAEIRVDF.